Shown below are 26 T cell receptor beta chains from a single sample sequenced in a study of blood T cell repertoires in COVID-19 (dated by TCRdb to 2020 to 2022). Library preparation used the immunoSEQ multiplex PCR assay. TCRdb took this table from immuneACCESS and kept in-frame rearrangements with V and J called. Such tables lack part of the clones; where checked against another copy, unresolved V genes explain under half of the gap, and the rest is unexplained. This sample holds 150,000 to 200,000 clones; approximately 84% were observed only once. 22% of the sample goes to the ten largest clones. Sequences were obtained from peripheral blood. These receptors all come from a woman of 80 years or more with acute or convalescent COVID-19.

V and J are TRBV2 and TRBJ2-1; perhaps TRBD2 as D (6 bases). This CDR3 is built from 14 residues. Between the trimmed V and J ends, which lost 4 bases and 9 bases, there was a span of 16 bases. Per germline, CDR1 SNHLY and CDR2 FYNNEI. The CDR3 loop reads CASSALRLVTEQFF. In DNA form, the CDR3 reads TGTGCCAGCAGTGCTCTTCGACTAGTAACTGAGCAGTTCTTC.

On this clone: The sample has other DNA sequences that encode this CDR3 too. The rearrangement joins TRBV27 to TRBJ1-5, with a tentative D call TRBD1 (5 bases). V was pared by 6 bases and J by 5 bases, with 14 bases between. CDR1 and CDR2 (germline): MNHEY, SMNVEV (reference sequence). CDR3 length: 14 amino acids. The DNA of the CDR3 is TGTGCCAGCAGCCCTTTGGAGGGGTATCAGCCCCAGCATTTT. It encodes CASSPLEGYQPQHF.

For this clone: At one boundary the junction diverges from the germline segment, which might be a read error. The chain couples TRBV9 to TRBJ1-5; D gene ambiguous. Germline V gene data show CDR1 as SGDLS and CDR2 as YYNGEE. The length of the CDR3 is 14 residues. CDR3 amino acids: CASTEGLNNQPQHF. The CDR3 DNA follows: TGTGCGAGCACGGAGGGCCTAAACAATCAGCCCCAGCATTTT.

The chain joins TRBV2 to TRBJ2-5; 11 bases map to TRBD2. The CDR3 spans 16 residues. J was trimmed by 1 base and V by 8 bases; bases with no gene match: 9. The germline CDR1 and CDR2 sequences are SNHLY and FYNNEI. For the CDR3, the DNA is TGTGCCAGCTCCAGAACGGGACTAGCGGTCCAAGAGACCCAGTACTTC. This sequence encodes CASSRTGLAVQETQYF. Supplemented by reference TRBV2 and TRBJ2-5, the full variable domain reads EPEVTQTPSHQVTQMGQEVILRCVPISNHLYFYWYRQILGQKVEFLVSFYNNEISEKSEIFDDQFSVERPDGSNFTLKIRSTKLEDSAMYFCASSRTGLAVQETQYFGPGTRLLVL.

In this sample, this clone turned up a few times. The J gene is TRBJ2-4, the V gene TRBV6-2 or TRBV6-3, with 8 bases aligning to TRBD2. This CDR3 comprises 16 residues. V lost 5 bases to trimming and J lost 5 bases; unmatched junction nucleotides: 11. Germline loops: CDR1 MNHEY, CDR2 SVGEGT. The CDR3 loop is CASSQSAGGWENIQYF. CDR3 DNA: TGTGCCAGCAGTCAATCGGCGGGAGGATGGGAAAACATTCAGTACTTC.

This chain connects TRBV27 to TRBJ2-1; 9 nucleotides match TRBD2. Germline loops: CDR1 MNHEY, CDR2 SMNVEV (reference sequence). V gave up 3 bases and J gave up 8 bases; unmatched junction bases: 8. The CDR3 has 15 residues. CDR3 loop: CASSFRAGGGYEQFF. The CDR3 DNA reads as TGTGCCAGCAGTTTCAGAGCGGGAGGTGGGTATGAGCAGTTCTTC.

The CDR3 region is CASGGVGQGSYNEQFF. The DNA for the CDR3 is TGCGCCAGCGGCGGGGTGGGGCAGGGCTCCTACAATGAGCAGTTCTTC. The V gene is TRBV5-1, the J gene TRBJ2-1; D might be TRBD2 (6 bases). Germline assignment: CDR1 SGHRS and CDR2 YFSETQ. Trimming shortened V by 7 bases and J by 0 bases, and 17 bases separated the two germline ends. The CDR3 consists of 16 residues.

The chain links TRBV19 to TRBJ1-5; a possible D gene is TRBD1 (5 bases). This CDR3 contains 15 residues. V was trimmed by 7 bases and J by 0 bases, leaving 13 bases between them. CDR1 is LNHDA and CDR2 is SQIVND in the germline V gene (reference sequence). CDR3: CASKVRVYSNQPQHF. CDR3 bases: TGTGCCAGTAAGGTCAGGGTTTATAGCAATCAGCCCCAGCATTTT.

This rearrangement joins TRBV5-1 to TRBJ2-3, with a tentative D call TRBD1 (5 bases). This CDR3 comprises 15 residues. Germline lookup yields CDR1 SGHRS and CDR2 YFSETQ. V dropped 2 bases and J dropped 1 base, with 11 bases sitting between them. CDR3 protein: CASSFYPGRTDTQYF. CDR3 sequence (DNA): TGCGCCAGCAGCTTTTATCCAGGGCGCACAGATACGCAGTATTTT.

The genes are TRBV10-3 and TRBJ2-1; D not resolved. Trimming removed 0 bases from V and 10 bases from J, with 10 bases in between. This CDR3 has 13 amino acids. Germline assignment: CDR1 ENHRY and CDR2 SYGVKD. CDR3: CAISESGQAEQFF. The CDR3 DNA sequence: TGTGCCATCAGTGAGTCGGGCCAGGCCGAGCAGTTCTTC.

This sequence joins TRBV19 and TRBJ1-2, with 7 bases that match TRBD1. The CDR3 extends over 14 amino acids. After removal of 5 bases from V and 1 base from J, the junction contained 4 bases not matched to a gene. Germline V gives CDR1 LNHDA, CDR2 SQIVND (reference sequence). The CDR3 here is CASSSTGVNYGYTF. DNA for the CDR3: TGTGCCAGTAGTTCAACAGGGGTTAACTATGGCTACACCTTC.

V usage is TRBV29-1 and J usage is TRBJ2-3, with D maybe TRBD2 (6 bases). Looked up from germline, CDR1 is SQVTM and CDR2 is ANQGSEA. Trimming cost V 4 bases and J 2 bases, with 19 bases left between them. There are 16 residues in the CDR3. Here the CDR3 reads CSVVGGEAGPTDTQYF. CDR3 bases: TGCAGCGTTGTGGGGGGAGAGGCGGGACCCACAGATACGCAGTATTTT.

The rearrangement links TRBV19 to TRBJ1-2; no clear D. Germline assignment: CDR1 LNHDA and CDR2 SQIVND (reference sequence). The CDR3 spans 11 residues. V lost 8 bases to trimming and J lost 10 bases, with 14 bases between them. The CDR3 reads CASGLLGYYTF. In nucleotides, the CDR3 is TGTGCCAGTGGGCTCTTGGGCTACTACACCTTC.

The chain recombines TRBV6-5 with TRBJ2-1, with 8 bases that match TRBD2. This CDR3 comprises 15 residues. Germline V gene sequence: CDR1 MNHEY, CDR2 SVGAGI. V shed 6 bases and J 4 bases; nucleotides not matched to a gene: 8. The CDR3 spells CASSSPGLGYNEQFF. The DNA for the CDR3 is TGTGCCAGCAGCTCCCCGGGACTAGGGTACAATGAGCAGTTCTTC.

The CDR3 here is CAWSVSRGGTEAFF. DNA for the CDR3: TGTGCCTGGAGTGTAAGTCGAGGGGGAACTGAAGCTTTCTTT. This chain uses TRBV30 with TRBJ1-1, with a possible D match to TRBD1 (6 bases). The CDR3 extends over 14 amino acids. The V end was cut by 0 bases, the J end by 5 bases, with 13 bases between. Germline assignment: CDR1 GTSNPN and CDR2 SVGIG (reference sequence).

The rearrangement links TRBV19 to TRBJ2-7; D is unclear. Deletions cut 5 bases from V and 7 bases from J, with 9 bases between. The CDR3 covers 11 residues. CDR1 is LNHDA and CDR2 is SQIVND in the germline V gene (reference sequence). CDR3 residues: CASSAYEEQYF. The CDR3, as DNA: TGTGCCAGTAGTGCCTACGAGGAGCAGTACTTC.

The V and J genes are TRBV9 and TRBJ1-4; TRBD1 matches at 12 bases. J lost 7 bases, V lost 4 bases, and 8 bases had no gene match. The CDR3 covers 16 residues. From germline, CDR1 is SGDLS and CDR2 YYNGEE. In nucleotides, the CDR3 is TGTGCCAGCAGCTTCGGGCGGGGACAGGGGGCTGAAAAACTGTTTTTT. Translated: CASSFGRGQGAEKLFF. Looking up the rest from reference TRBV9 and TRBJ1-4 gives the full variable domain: DSGVTQTPKHLITATGQRVTLRCSPRSGDLSVYWYQQSLDQGLQFLIQYYNGEERAKGNILERFSAQQFPDLHSELNLSSLELGDSALYFCASSFGRGQGAEKLFFGSGTQLSVL.

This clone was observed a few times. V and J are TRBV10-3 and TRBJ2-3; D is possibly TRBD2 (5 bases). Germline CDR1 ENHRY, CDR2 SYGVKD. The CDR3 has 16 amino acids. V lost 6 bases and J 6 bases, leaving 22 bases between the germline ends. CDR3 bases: TGTGCCATCAGCCACCGACGAACTAGTTCGGAGGATACGCAGTATTTT. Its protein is CAISHRRTSSEDTQYF.

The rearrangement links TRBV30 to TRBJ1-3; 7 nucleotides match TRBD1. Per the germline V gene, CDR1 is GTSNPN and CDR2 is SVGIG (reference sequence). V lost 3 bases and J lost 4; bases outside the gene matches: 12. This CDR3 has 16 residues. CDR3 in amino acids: CAWRKGDRAWGNTIYF. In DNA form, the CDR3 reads TGTGCCTGGAGAAAGGGCGACAGGGCGTGGGGAAACACCATATATTTT.

The chain's CDR3 is CSVAGLAFANTGELFF. The CDR3 coding sequence is TGCAGCGTTGCGGGACTAGCGTTCGCGAACACCGGGGAGCTGTTTTTT. V usage is TRBV29-1 and J usage is TRBJ2-2; 10 positions agree with TRBD2. Losses at the gene ends were 4 bases for V and 0 bases for J; bases not matched to a gene: 5. This CDR3 spans 16 amino acids. Germline assignment: CDR1 SQVTM and CDR2 ANQGSEA.

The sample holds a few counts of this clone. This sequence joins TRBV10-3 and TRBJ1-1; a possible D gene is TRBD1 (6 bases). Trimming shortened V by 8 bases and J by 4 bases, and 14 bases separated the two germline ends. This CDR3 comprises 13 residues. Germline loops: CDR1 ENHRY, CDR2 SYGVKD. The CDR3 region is CAIGQLEGTEAFF. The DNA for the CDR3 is TGTGCCATCGGACAGCTTGAAGGCACTGAAGCTTTCTTT.

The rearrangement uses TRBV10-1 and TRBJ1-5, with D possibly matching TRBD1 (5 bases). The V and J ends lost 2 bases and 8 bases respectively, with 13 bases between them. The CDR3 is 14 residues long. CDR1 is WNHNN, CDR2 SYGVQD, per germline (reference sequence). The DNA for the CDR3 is TGCGCCAGCAGTGAGGGACACGCCTTGGAGCCCCAGCATTTT. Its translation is CASSEGHALEPQHF.

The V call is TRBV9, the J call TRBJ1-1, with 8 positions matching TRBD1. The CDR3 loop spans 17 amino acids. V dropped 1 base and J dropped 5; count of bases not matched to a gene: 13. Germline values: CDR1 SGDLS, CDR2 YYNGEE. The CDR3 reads CASSVFPAGTGGTEAFF. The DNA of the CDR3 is TGTGCCAGCAGCGTATTCCCAGCCGGGACAGGTGGGACTGAAGCTTTCTTT.

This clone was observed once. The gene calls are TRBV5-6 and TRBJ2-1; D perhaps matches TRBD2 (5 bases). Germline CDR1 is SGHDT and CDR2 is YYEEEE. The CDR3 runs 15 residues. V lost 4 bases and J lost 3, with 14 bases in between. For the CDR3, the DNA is TGTGCCAGCAGCGGGTGGGGAGTCGGCTACAATGAGCAGTTCTTC. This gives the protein CASSGWGVGYNEQFF.

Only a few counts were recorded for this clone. The CDR3 loop reads CASSERQGVYGYTF. The CDR3 nucleotides read TGTGCCAGCAGTGAAAGGCAGGGGGTCTATGGCTACACCTTC. The chain links TRBV6-1 to TRBJ1-2; 7 bases match TRBD1. Germline V gene lookup returns CDR1 MNHNS and CDR2 SASEGT. V was clipped by 2 bases and J by 4 bases; unmatched bases: 4. The CDR3 contains 14 residues.

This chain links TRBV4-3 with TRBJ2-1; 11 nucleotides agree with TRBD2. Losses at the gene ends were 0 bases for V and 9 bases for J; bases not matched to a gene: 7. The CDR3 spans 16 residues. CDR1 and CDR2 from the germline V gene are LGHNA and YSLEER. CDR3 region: CASSQDQRLAGSEQFF. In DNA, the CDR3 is TGCGCCAGCAGCCAAGATCAACGACTAGCGGGAAGTGAGCAGTTCTTC.